A few counts support the clone carrying this T cell receptor (beta chain). Template material for TCR beta VDJ and CDR3 profiling consisted of genomic DNA. A single record per CDR3 protein comes from TCRdb applying MiXCR to the reads. This table holds roughly 240,000 distinct CDR3 sequences, more than 40% found once. This sample is drawn from a study of CD8+CD57+ T cells in acquired aplastic anemia. Study-wide context: Average DNA yield from sorted CD4+ and CD8+ cells was around 3 ug.

With 1 base clipped from V and 3 bases from J, the junction kept 8 bases outside the gene matches. This CDR3 spans 17 amino acids. Germline V CDR1 and CDR2: SEHNR, FQNEAQ (reference sequence). Before being chosen for sequencing, patients had shown CD8+CD57+ cell expansion by flow cytometry. All participating patients were living with severe acquired aplastic anemia. No therapy had been given to the patients at the time of blood sampling. The sequencing input was sorted CD4+, CD8+, or CD8+CD57+ T cells (not recorded which) from PBMCs. The rearrangement links TRBV7-9 to TRBJ2-3; 9 bases line up with TRBD1. This sequence was found in a human donor with aplastic anemia. CDR3 coding DNA: TGTGCCAGCAGCTTAGAAGCGCTGACAGGGGGGACAGATACGCAGTATTTT. Amino acid sequence: CASSLEALTGGTDTQYF.